What follows describes a single T cell receptor (beta chain). The sample originates from a study of TIL therapy for anti-PD-1-resistant metastatic lung cancer. CDR1 is SGHDT and CDR2 is YYEEEE in the germline V gene. CDR3 length: 16 amino acids. Trimming pared 6 bases from V and 5 bases from J, leaving 23 bases between. This was the immunoSEQ v3 assay. The table came from immunoSEQ multiplex PCR; TCRdb's copy has only in-frame clones and leaves some out. Of tens of thousands of clones in the sample, 70% to 90% were seen once. Time point in this sample: pre-treatment sample, taken before nivolumab and TIL therapy.

The rearrangement links TRBV5-6 to TRBJ1-1; the D gene is possibly TRBD1 (6 bases). This TCR was recovered from a person aged 25-79 years with non-small cell lung cancer. Sample: blood, taken at baseline. CDR3 sequence reads: CASTKLPTGRGTEAFF. The DNA of the CDR3 is TGTGCCAGCACCAAGTTACCCACAGGGCGTGGAACTGAAGCTTTCTTT.